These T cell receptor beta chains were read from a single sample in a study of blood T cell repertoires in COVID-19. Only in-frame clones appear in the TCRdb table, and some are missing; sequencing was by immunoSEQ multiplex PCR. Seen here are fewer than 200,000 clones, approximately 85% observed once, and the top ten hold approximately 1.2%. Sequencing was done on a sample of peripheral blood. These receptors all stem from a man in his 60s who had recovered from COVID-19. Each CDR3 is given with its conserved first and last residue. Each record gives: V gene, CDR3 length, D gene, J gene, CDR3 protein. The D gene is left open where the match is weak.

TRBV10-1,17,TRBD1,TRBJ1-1,CASSNGTGVLMNTEAFF
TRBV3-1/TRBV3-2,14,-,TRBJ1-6,CASSQDVRHSPLHF
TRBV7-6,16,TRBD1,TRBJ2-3,CASSAQPGQGGNTQYF
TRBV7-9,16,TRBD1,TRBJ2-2,CASRKPGQINTGELFF
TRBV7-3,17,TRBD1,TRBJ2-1,CASSPLVPGQAGNEQFF
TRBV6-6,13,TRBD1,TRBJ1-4,CASNLGQGGKLFF
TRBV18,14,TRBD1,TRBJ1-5,CASSPGQGYQPQHF
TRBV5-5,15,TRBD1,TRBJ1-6,CASSLGQDFGSPLHF
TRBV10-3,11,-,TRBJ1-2,CAISEDIVYTF
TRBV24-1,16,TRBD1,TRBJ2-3,CATSDLRTGGADTQYF
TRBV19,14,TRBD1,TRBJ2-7,CASSMGRGPDEQYF
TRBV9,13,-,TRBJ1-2,CASSALGNYGYTF
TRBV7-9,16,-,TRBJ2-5,CASSLASAVAGETQYF
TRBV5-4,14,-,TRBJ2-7,CASSQVGQNYEQYF
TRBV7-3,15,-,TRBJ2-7,CASSLEPSLNYEQYF
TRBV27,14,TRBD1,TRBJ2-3,CASSGTGGSDTQYF
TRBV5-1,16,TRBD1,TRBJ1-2,CASSFSGTGIMGGYTF
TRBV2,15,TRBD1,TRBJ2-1,CASSVWTGSNNEQFF
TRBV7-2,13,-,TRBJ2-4,CASSVPGIDIQYF
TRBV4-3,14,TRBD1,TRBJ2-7,CASSLGQANYEQYF
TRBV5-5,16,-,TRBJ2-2,CASSLTSGRNTGELFF
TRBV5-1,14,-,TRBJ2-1,CASSLEGFLNEQFF
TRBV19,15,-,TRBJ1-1,CASDRRSTPNTEAFF
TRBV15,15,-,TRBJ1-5,CATSPDRGGRQPQHF
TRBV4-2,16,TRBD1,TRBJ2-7,CASSHGIGTGPSEQYF
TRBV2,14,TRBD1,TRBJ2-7,CASRMSRDSYEQYF
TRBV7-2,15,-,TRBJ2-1,CASSSDGGSLNEQFF
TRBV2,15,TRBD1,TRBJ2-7,CASRTDRGFSYEQYF
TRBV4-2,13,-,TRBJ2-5,CASSPSPGETQYF
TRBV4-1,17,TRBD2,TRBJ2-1,CASSPLSGGAWYNEQFF
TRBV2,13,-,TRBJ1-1,CASTRTGNTEAFF
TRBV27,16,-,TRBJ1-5,CASSPRVDYSNQPQHF
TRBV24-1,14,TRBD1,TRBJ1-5,CATSDDRVDQPQHF
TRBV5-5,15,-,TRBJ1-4,CASSFYQGGGEKLFF
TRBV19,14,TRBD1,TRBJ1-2,CATTGTGGVNGYTF
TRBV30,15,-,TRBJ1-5,CAWSVIRQGNQPQHF
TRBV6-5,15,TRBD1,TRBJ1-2,CASSYSIGQGLGYTF
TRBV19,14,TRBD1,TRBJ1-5,CASSPGQLNQPQHF
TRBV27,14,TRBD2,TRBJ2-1,CASSFLLAANEQFF
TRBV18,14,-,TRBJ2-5,CASSPPGVQETQYF